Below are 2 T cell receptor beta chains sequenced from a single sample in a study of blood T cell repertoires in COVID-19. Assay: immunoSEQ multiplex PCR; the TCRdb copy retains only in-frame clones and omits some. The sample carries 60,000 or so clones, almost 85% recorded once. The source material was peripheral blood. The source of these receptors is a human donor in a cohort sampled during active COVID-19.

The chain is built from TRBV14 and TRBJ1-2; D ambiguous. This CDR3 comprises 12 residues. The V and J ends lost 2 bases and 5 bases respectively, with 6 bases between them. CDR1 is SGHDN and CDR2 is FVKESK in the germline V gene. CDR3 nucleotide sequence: TGTGCCAGCAGCCAAAGCGAGTATGGCTACACCTTC. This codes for CASSQSEYGYTF.

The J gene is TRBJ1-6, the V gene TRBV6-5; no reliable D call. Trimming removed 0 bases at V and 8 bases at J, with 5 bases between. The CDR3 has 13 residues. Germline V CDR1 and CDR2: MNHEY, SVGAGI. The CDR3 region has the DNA TGTGCCAGCAGTTACTCGGAGGATTCACCCCTCCACTTT. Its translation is CASSYSEDSPLHF.